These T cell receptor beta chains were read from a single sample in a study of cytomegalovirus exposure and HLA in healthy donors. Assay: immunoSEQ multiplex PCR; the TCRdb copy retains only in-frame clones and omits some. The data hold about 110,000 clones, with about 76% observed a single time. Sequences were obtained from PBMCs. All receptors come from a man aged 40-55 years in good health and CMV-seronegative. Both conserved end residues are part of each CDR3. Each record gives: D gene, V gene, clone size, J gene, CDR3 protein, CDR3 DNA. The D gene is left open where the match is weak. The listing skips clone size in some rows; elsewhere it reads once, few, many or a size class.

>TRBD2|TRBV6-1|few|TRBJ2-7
CASSGLAGPEQYF
TGTGCCAGCAGCGGACTAGCGGGGCCCGAGCAGTACTTC
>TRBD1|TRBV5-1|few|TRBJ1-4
CASRFGGQGVEKLFF
TGCGCCAGCAGGTTTGGAGGACAGGGGGTCGAAAAACTGTTTTTT
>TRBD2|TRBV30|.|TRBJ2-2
CAWSGGSTGELFF
TGTGCCTGGAGCGGGGGGAGCACCGGGGAGCTGTTTTTT
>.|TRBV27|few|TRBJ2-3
CASSRLNSWTENPTDTQYF
TGTGCCAGCAGTCGCCTGAATTCCTGGACAGAGAATCCCACAGATACGCAGTATTTT
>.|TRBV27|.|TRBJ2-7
CASSLSKSSYEQYF
TGTGCCAGCAGTTTATCAAAGAGCTCCTACGAGCAGTACTTC
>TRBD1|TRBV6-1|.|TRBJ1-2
CASSKDRSLDYGYTF
TGTGCCAGCAGTAAGGACAGGAGCCTAGATTATGGCTACACCTTC
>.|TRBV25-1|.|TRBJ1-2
CASSPGSNYGYTF
TGTGCCAGCAGTCCAGGATCTAACTATGGCTACACCTTC
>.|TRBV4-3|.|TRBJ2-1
CASSQGGLDNEQFF
TGCGCCAGCAGCCAGGGCGGACTGGACAATGAGCAGTTCTTC
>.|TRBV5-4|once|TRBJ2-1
CASSLGAGGWSSYNEQFF
TGTGCCAGCAGCTTGGGCGCCGGGGGTTGGAGCTCCTACAATGAGCAGTTCTTC
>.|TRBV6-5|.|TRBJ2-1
CASRRGNEQFF
TGTGCCAGCAGAAGGGGAAATGAGCAGTTCTTC
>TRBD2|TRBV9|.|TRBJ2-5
CASSVGGRGQETQYF
TGTGCCAGCAGCGTAGGGGGGAGGGGACAAGAGACCCAGTACTTC
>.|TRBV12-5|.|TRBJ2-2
CASGSQIWELFF
TGTGCTAGTGGTTCTCAGATTTGGGAGCTGTTTTTT
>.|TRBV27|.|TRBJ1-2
CASSSQGVRGYTF
TGTGCCAGCAGTTCCCAGGGTGTTCGGGGCTACACCTTC
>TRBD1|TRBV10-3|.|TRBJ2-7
CAISAGQGARYEQYF
TGTGCCATCAGCGCCGGCCAGGGGGCGCGATACGAGCAGTACTTC
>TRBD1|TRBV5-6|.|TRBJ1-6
CASRSEGQGAGSPLHF
TGTGCCAGCAGGTCTGAAGGACAGGGGGCCGGTTCACCCCTCCACTTT
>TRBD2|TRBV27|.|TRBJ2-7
CASSLLAGSSYEQYF
TGTGCCAGCAGTTTACTAGCGGGGAGCTCCTACGAGCAGTACTTC
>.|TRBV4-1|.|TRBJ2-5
CASSQDAGYTRQETQYF
TGCGCCAGCAGCCAAGACGCAGGATACACCCGCCAAGAGACCCAGTACTTC
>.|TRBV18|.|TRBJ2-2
CASSSTYGGELFF
TGTGCCAGCTCATCTACCTATGGTGGGGAGCTGTTTTTT
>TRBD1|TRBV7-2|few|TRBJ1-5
CASSREGQGDQPQHF
TGTGCCAGCAGCCGTGAGGGACAGGGCGATCAGCCCCAGCATTTT
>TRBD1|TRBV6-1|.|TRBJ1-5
CASSAGTAGDQPQHF
TGTGCCAGCAGCGCCGGGACAGCCGGTGATCAGCCCCAGCATTTT
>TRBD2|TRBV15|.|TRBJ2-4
CATSVPGLGRNIQYF
TGTGCCACCAGCGTCCCGGGACTAGGTAGAAACATTCAGTACTTC
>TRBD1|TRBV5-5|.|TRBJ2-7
CASSWGQDYEQYF
TGTGCCAGCAGCTGGGGACAGGACTACGAGCAGTACTTC
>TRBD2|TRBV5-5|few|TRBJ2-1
CASSWGTSVHNEQFF
TGTGCCAGCAGCTGGGGGACTAGCGTCCACAATGAGCAGTTCTTC
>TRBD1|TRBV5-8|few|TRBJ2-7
CASAQGEGAGYEQYF
TGTGCCAGCGCCCAGGGTGAGGGGGCAGGGTACGAGCAGTACTTC
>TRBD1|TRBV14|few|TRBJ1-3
CASSQDGTGMGTIYF
TGTGCCAGCAGCCAAGACGGGACAGGCATGGGCACCATATATTTT
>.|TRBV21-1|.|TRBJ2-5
CASSKEPLSPETQYF
TGTGCCAGCAGCAAGGAGCCCCTCTCCCCTGAGACCCAGTACTTC
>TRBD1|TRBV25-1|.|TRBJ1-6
CASSSGDRINSPLHF
TGTGCCAGCTCTTCCGGGGACAGGATTAATTCACCCCTCCACTTT
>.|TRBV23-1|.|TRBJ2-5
CASEPRAGPLQETQYF
TGCGCCAGCGAGCCCAGGGCGGGGCCACTTCAAGAGACCCAGTACTTC